This T cell receptor (beta chain) was identified during a study of beta chain features in type 1 diabetes. Study results and limitations: Patients' naive, central memory and Treg TCRB repertoires seemed closer to one another than those of healthy donors. Patients with type 1 diabetes showed fewer VDJ junction insertions and more deletions.

A remark on this clone: Antigen specificity is unknown.

The CDR3 runs 15 residues. Looked up from germline, CDR1 is LGHNT and CDR2 is FRNRAP. Trimming removed 0 bases at V and 5 bases at J, with 11 bases between. Expressed TCRB transcripts were sequenced after all isolated RNA was converted to cDNA. Naive, central memory and regulatory T cell samples came to a mean of approximately 3.57 million reads. The data were produced by immunoSEQ multiplex PCR, yet TCRdb's version contains in-frame clones alone and is incomplete. The repertoire holds more than 300,000 clones, with more than 12% as singletons. The V call is TRBV12-5, the J call TRBJ1-5; tentatively, D is TRBD1 (5 bases). This TCR came from a woman younger than 35 in good health. Sequenced sample: naive CD4+ T cells from blood. This chain's CDR3 is CASGLVRGGHQPQHF. The DNA for the CDR3 is TGTGCTAGTGGTTTGGTACGGGGGGGTCATCAGCCCCAGCATTTT.